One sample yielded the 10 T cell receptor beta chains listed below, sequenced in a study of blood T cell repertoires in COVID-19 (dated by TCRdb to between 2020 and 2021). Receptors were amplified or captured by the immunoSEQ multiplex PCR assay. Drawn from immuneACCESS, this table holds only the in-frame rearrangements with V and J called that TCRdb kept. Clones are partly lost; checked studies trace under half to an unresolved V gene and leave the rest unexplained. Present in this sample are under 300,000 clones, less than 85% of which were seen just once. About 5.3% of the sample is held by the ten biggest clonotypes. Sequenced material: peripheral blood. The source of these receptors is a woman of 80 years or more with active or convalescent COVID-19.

DNA of the CDR3: TGTGCCAGCAGCTTAGAAACAGGGATACATGGCTACACCTTC. This sequence encodes CASSLETGIHGYTF. The chain couples TRBV7-8 to TRBJ1-2, with a tentative D call TRBD1 (6 bases). Deletions cut 1 base from V and 6 bases from J, with 12 bases between. The germline gives CDR1 SGHVS, CDR2 FQNEAQ. The CDR3 loop spans 14 amino acids.

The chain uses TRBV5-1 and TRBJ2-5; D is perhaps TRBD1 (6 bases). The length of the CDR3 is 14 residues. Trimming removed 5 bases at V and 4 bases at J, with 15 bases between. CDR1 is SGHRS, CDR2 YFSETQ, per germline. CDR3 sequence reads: CASSKTGSGETQYF. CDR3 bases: TGCGCCAGCAGTAAGACAGGTTCGGGAGAGACCCAGTACTTC.

The CDR3 is CASSIPRGGNEKLFF. The CDR3 nucleotides are TGTGCCAGCAGTATCCCCCGGGGGGGTAATGAAAAACTGTTTTTT. The chain uses TRBV2 and TRBJ1-4, with D possibly TRBD1 on 5 matching bases. Germline lookup yields CDR1 SNHLY and CDR2 FYNNEI. The CDR3 spans 15 residues. Trimming took off 5 bases at V and 4 bases at J, with 14 bases between the two ends.

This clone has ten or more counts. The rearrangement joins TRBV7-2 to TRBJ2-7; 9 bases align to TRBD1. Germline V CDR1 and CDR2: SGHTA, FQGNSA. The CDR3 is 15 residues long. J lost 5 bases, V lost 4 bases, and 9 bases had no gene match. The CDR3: CASSSDRGITNEQYF. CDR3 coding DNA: TGTGCCAGCAGCTCGGACAGGGGAATAACGAACGAGCAGTACTTC.

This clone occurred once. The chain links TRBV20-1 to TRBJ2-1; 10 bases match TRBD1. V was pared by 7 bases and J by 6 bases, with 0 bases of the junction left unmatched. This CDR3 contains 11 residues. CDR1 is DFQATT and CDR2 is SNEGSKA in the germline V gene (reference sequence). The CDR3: CSGTGGNEQFF. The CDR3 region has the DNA TGCAGTGGGACAGGGGGCAATGAGCAGTTCTTC.

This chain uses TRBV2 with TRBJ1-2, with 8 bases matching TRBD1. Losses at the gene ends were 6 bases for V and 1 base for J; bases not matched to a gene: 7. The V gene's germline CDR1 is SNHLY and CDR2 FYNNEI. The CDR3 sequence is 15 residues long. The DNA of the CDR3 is TGTGCCAGCAGGGGACAGGAGCTACTTAACTATGGCTACACCTTC. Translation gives CASRGQELLNYGYTF.

Here the CDR3 DNA reads TGTGCCAGCGGCCCCTCCGCGTATGGCTACACCTTC. Protein sequence: CASGPSAYGYTF. The gene calls are TRBV3-1 (or the pseudogene TRBV3-2) and TRBJ1-2, with unresolved D. The CDR3 loop spans 12 amino acids. Germline V gene data show CDR1 as LGHDT and CDR2 as YNNKEL (reference sequence). Trimming cost V 8 bases and J 5 bases, with 12 bases left between them.

The DNA of the CDR3 is TGTGCCAGCAGTTCAGAGCCTCCGGGACAGGGTATATACGAGCAGTACTTC. This codes for CASSSEPPGQGIYEQYF. The chain combines TRBV27 with TRBJ2-7; TRBD1 matches at 9 bases. Germline V lookup: CDR1 MNHEY, CDR2 SMNVEV (reference sequence). The V segment lost 4 bases and the J segment 4 bases; nucleotides outside the gene matches: 14. CDR3 length: 17 amino acids.

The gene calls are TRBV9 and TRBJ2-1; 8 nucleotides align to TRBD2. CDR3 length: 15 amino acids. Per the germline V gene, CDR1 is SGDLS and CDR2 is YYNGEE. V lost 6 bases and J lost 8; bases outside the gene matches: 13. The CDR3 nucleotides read TGTGCCAGCACCCTCACGGGAGGGCCTGGGTATGAGCAGTTCTTC. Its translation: CASTLTGGPGYEQFF.

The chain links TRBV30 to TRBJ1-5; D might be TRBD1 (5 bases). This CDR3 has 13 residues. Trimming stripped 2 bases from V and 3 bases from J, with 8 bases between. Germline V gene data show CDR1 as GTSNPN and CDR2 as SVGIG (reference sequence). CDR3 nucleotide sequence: TGTGCCTGGAGTCCCAGGGACAATCAGCCCCAGCATTTT. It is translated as CAWSPRDNQPQHF. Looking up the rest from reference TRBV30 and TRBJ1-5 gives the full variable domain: SQTIHQWPATLVQPVGSPLSLECTVEGTSNPNLYWYRQAAGRGLQLLFYSVGIGQISSEVPQNLSASRPQDRQFILSSKKLLLSDSGFYLCAWSPRDNQPQHFGDGTRLSIL.